This T cell receptor beta chain was observed in a study of identical twins. Germline V gene data show CDR1 as SQVTM and CDR2 as ANQGSEA. The CDR3 runs 17 residues. V trimming: 0 bases; J trimming: 2 bases; junction bases outside the gene matches: 10. Each CDR3 protein gets one entry after TCRdb re-called the 5' RACE reads with MiXCR. The sample has approximately 210,000 distinct CDR3 sequences, approximately 7.1% seen once. This clonotype occurred a few times. This same sample was also taken into another study, of T cells expressing NK-cell markers. That work contributes: The study found dominant NKG2C+ clonotypes at roughly 1.0-8% of CD8+ T cells in several donors.

The material sequenced was CD8+ T cells sorted from blood. The source of this sequence is a young woman in good health. J is TRBJ2-7 and V is TRBV29-1; 10 bases fit TRBD2. Written as DNA, the CDR3 is TGCAGCGTTGAAGAAGTTGGTTCTAGCGGGAGACCCTACGAGCAGTACTTC. Its protein is CSVEEVGSSGRPYEQYF.